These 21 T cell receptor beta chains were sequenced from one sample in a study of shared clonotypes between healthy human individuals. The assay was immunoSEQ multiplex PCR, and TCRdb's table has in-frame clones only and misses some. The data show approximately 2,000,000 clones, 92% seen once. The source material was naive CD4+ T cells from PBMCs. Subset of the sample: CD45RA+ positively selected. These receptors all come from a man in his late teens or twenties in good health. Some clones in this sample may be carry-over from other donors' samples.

The CDR3 region has the DNA TGTGCCTGGAGTGTACTTAGGCGGGAGGGGAAGTTCTTC. It translates to CAWSVLRREGKFF. The V and J genes are TRBV30 and TRBJ2-1, with 9 bases that match TRBD2. The CDR3 has 13 residues. Germline trimming cut 0 bases from V and 14 bases from J; bases unmatched to any gene: 8. The germline V gene has CDR1 GTSNPN and CDR2 SVGIG (reference sequence).

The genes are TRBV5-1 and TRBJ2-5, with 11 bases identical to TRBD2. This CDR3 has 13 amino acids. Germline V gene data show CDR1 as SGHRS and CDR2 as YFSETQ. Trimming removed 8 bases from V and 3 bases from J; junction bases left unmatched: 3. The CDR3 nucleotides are TGCGCCAGTACACTAGCGGGAGAAGAGACCCAGTACTTC. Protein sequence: CASTLAGEETQYF. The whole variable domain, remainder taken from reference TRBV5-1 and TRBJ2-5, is KAGVTQTPRYLIKTRGQQVTLSCSPISGHRSVSWYQQTPGQGLQFLFEYFSETQRNKGNFPGRFSGRQFSNSRSEMNVSTLELGDSALYLCASTLAGEETQYFGPGTRLLVL.

Here the CDR3 DNA reads TGTGCCAGCAGTTACTCGTCTTCGCTCTATGGCTACACCTTC. Protein product: CASSYSSSLYGYTF. The chain has TRBV6-5 and TRBJ1-2; D not certain. CDR1 and CDR2 from the germline V gene are MNHEY and SVGAGI. The CDR3 contains 14 residues. Trimming took 0 bases from V and 4 from J, leaving 9 bases between them.

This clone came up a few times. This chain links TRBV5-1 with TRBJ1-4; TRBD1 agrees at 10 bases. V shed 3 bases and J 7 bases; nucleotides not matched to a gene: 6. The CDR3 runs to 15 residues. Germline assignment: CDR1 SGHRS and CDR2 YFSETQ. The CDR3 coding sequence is TGCGCCAGCAGCTGGGGGGACAGGGGAACTGAAAAACTGTTTTTT. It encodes CASSWGDRGTEKLFF. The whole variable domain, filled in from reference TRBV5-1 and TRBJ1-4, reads KAGVTQTPRYLIKTRGQQVTLSCSPISGHRSVSWYQQTPGQGLQFLFEYFSETQRNKGNFPGRFSGRQFSNSRSEMNVSTLELGDSALYLCASSWGDRGTEKLFFGSGTQLSVL.

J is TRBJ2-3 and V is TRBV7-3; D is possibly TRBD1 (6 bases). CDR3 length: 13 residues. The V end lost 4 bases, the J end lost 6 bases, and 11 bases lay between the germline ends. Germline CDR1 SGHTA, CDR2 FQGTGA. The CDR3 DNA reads TGTGCCAGCAGCTCCCCCACAGGGGATACGCAGTATTTT. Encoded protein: CASSSPTGDTQYF.

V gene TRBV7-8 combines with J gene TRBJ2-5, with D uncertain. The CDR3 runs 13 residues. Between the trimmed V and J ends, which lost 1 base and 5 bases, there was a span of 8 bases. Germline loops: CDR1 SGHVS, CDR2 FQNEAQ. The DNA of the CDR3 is TGTGCCAGCAGCTTAGACGCGTTGGAGACCCAGTACTTC. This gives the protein CASSLDALETQYF.

The CDR3: CSVEVRPGEYGYTF. The DNA for the CDR3 is TGCAGCGTTGAAGTCCGCCCGGGGGAATATGGCTACACCTTC. The rearrangement links TRBV29-1 to TRBJ1-2; the D gene is possibly TRBD1 (5 bases). Germline CDR1 reads SQVTM; CDR2 reads ANQGSEA. The CDR3 covers 14 residues. With 1 base removed from V and 5 bases from J, the gap between germline ends came to 14 bases.

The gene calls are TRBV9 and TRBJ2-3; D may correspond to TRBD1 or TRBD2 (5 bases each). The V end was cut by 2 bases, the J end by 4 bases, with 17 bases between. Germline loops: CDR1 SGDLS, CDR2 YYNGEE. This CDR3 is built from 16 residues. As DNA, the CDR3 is TGTGCCAGCAGCGTCCTACCGGGACCCGGCGCAGATACGCAGTATTTT. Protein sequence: CASSVLPGPGADTQYF. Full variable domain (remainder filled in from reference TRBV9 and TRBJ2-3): DSGVTQTPKHLITATGQRVTLRCSPRSGDLSVYWYQQSLDQGLQFLIQYYNGEERAKGNILERFSAQQFPDLHSELNLSSLELGDSALYFCASSVLPGPGADTQYFGPGTRLTVL.

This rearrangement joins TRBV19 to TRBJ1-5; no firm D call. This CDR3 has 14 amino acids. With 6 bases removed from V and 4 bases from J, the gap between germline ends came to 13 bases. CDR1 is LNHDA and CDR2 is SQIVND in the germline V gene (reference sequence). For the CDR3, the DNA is TGTGCCAGTAGCTCGAGAAGCAAGAATCAGCCCCAGCATTTT. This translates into CASSSRSKNQPQHF.

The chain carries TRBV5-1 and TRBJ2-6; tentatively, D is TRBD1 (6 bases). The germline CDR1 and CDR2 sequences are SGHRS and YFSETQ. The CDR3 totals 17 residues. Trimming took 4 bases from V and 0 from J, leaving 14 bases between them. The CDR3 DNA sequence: TGCGCCAGCAGCCCCAGACAGGCCCGCTCTGGGGCCAACGTCCTGACTTTC. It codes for CASSPRQARSGANVLTF. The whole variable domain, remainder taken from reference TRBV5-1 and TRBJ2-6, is KAGVTQTPRYLIKTRGQQVTLSCSPISGHRSVSWYQQTPGQGLQFLFEYFSETQRNKGNFPGRFSGRQFSNSRSEMNVSTLELGDSALYLCASSPRQARSGANVLTFGAGSRLTVL.

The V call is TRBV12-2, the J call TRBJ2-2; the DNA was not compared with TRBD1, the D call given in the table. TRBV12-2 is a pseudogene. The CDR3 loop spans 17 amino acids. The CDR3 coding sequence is TGTGCAAGCCGCAGGGGCTCCAGGCACCCGAACACCGGGGAGCTGTTTTTT. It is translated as CASRRGSRHPNTGELFF.

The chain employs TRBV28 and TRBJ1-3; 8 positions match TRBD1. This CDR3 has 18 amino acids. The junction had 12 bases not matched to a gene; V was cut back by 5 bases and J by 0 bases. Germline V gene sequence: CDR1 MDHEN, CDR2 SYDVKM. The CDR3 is CASSQWQGALNSGNTIYF. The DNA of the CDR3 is TGTGCCAGCAGTCAGTGGCAGGGGGCTCTAAACTCTGGAAACACCATATATTTT.

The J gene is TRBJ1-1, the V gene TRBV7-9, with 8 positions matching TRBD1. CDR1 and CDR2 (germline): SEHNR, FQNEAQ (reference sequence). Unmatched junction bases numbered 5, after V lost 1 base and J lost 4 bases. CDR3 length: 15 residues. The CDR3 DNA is TGTGCCAGCAGCTTAGGGGGACAGGTTGGCACTGAAGCTTTCTTT. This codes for CASSLGGQVGTEAFF.

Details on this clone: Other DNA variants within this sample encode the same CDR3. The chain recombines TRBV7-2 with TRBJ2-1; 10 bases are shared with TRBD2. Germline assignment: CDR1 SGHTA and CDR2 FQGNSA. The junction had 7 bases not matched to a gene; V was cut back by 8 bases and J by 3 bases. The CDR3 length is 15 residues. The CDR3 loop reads CASSFLAGVYNEQFF. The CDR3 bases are TGTGCCAGCTCTTTTCTAGCGGGAGTCTACAATGAGCAGTTCTTC.

The chain's CDR3 is CASSPPGGRAFDGYTF. The CDR3, as DNA: TGCGCCAGCAGCCCCCCGGGGGGCAGGGCTTTCGATGGCTACACCTTC. The chain carries TRBV5-1 and TRBJ1-2; TRBD1 is a possible D gene (6 bases). Trimming took 4 bases from V and 6 from J, leaving 22 bases between them. Germline assignment: CDR1 SGHRS and CDR2 YFSETQ. The CDR3 has 16 amino acids.

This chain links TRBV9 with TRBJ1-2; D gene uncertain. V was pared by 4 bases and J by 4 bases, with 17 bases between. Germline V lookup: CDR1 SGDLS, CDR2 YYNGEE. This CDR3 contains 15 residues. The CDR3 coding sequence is TGTGCCAGCAGCCCCCCGGGAGGCAGCTTCTATGGCTACACCTTC. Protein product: CASSPPGGSFYGYTF.

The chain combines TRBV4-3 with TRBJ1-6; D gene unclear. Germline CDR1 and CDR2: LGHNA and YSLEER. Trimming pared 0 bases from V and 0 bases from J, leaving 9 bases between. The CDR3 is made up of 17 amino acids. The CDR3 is CASSQDLPSSYNSPLHF. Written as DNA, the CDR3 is TGCGCCAGCAGCCAAGATCTCCCTAGCTCCTATAATTCACCCCTCCACTTT.

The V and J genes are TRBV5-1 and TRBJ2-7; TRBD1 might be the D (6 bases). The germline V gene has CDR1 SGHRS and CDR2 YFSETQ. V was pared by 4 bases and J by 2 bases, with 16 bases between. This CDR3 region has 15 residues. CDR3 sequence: CASSRGQPRAYEQYF. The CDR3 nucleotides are TGCGCCAGCAGCCGAGGACAGCCCCGGGCCTACGAGCAGTACTTC.

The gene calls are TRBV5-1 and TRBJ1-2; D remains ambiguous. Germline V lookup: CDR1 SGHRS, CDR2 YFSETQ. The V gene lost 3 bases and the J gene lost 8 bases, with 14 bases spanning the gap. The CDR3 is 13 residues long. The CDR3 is CASSYPGVAGYTF. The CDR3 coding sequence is TGCGCCAGCAGCTACCCGGGTGTGGCAGGCTACACCTTC. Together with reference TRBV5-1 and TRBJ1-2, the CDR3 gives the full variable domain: KAGVTQTPRYLIKTRGQQVTLSCSPISGHRSVSWYQQTPGQGLQFLFEYFSETQRNKGNFPGRFSGRQFSNSRSEMNVSTLELGDSALYLCASSYPGVAGYTFGSGTRLTVV.

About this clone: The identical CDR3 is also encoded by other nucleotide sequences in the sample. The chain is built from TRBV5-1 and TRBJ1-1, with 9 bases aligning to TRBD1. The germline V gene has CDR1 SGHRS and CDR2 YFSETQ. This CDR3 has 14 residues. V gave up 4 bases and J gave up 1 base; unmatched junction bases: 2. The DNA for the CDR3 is TGCGCCAGCAGCCTGACAGGGGGGAACACTGAAGCTTTCTTT. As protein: CASSLTGGNTEAFF.

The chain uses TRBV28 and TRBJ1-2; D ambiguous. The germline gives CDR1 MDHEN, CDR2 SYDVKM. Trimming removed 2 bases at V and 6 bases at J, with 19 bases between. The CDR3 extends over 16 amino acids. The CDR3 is CASSLKPGRGFNGYTF. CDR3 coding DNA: TGTGCCAGCAGTTTAAAACCCGGGCGAGGGTTCAATGGCTACACCTTC.